These 10 T cell receptor beta chains originate from one sample sequenced in a study of cytomegalovirus exposure and HLA in healthy donors. TCRdb's table, derived via immunoSEQ multiplex PCR, lists solely in-frame clones and lacks some. The sample shows over 110,000 clones, around 84% of them seen only once. Material for sequencing was PBMCs. These TCRs come from a man younger than 35 in good health and CMV-seropositive.

The chain joins TRBV14 to TRBJ2-1, with 10 bases identical to TRBD2. V gave up 4 bases and J gave up 4 bases; unmatched junction bases: 7. The germline CDR1 and CDR2 sequences are SGHDN and FVKESK. This CDR3 is built from 16 residues. CDR3 protein: CASSRETSGLYNEQFF. The CDR3 DNA reads TGTGCCAGCAGCCGAGAGACTAGCGGGCTGTACAATGAGCAGTTCTTC.

This chain connects TRBV10-3 to TRBJ2-1; 8 bases are shared with TRBD1. V dropped 7 bases and J dropped 8; count of bases not matched to a gene: 7. CDR3 length: 13 amino acids. Germline lookup yields CDR1 ENHRY and CDR2 SYGVKD. The CDR3 DNA follows: TGTGCCATCACGGACAGGGTGGGCGATGAGCAGTTCTTC. Translated: CAITDRVGDEQFF.

The chain employs TRBV18 and TRBJ2-1, with 7 bases matching TRBD1. The CDR3 length is 12 residues. V trimming: 6 bases; J trimming: 8 bases; junction bases outside the gene matches: 4. Germline CDR1 is KGHSH and CDR2 is LQKENI. CDR3 coding DNA: TGTGCCAGCTCGCCGACAGGGCATGAGCAGTTCTTC. This codes for CASSPTGHEQFF.

The chain joins TRBV2 to TRBJ2-1, with D uncertain. Trimming left V 7 bases short and J 5 bases short, with 15 bases between. This CDR3 has 14 amino acids. The germline V gene has CDR1 SNHLY and CDR2 FYNNEI. CDR3 region: CASNDEVRDNEQFF. For the CDR3, the DNA is TGTGCCAGCAACGACGAGGTCCGCGACAATGAGCAGTTCTTC.

This clone has a handful of counts. The CDR3 DNA sequence: TGTGCCAGCAGTAATAATCAGGTCACTGAAGCTTTCTTT. Protein product: CASSNNQVTEAFF. The V call is TRBV6-5, the J call TRBJ1-1; D remains ambiguous. The germline V gene encodes CDR1 MNHEY and CDR2 SVGAGI. The V gene lost 5 bases and the J gene lost 4 bases, with 11 bases spanning the gap. This CDR3 comprises 13 residues.

The V and J genes are TRBV19 and TRBJ1-3; TRBD1 is a possible D gene (6 bases). CDR3 length: 15 residues. V gave up 3 bases and J gave up 4 bases, with 13 bases separating them. In germline, CDR1 is LNHDA, CDR2 SQIVND (reference sequence). DNA of the CDR3: TGTGCCAGTAGTATCTCGGTGACAGGCGGAAACACCATATATTTT. Amino acid sequence: CASSISVTGGNTIYF.

This chain uses TRBV1 with TRBJ2-1; the table's D call TRBD2 went unverified against the DNA. TRBV1 is a known pseudogene. The CDR3 runs to 17 residues. CDR3: CTSSQDIASGPYNEQFF. The CDR3 DNA reads as TGCACCAGCAGCCAAGATATCGCGAGCGGGCCCTACAATGAGCAGTTCTTC.

DNA of the CDR3: TGTGCCAGCAGCCAAATACTACTACTAGCGGCATCCACAGATACGCAGTATTTT. The encoded protein is CASSQILLLAASTDTQYF. The chain links TRBV7-9 to TRBJ2-3; 8 bases are a match to TRBD2. The V segment lost 5 bases and the J segment 2 bases; nucleotides outside the gene matches: 15. This CDR3 region has 18 residues. The germline V gene encodes CDR1 SEHNR and CDR2 FQNEAQ (reference sequence).

This chain links TRBV11-3 with TRBJ2-1; tentatively, D is TRBD2 (6 bases). V was shortened by 7 bases and J by 0 bases, with 10 bases between the two germline ends. Germline loops: CDR1 SGHNT, CDR2 YENEEA. This CDR3 is 14 amino acids long. CDR3 coding DNA: TGTGCCAGCAAGAGAGCGGGCTCCTACAATGAGCAGTTCTTC. It yields the protein CASKRAGSYNEQFF. Full variable domain (missing parts from reference TRBV11-3 and TRBJ2-1): EAGVVQSPRYKIIEKKQPVAFWCNPISGHNTLYWYLQNLGQGPELLIRYENEEAVDDSQLPKDRFSAERLKGVDSTLKIQPAELGDSAVYLCASKRAGSYNEQFFGPGTRLTVL.

The chain links TRBV4-1 to TRBJ2-7; 9 bases are a match to TRBD1. V gave up 3 bases and J gave up 2 bases; unmatched junction bases: 5. Germline CDR1 and CDR2: MGHRA and YSYEKL. CDR3 size: 15 residues. CDR3 loop: CASSQGTGYPYEQYF. The DNA of the CDR3 is TGCGCCAGCAGCCAGGGGACAGGGTATCCCTACGAGCAGTACTTC.